These 10 T cell receptor beta chains share one sample of origin, sequenced in a study of response to subunit inactivated influenza vaccine. MiXCR, run by TCRdb on the RT-PCR reads, gives a single entry per CDR3 protein. The sample yields about 540,000 distinct CDR3 sequences, around 25% seen once. These data are also associated with another study on T cells expressing NK-cell markers. From that paper: TCR beta cDNA was made by 5'RACE template switching with UMIs.

The sample was CD4+ T cells sorted from PBMCs, taken about 11 days after vaccination. The receptor set was obtained from a man aged 50 to 60 who received an inactivated influenza vaccine.

A few counts support this clonotype. The rearrangement links TRBV4-2 to TRBJ1-4; 8 nucleotides agree with TRBD1. CDR1 and CDR2 (germline): LGHNA, YNFKEQ. This CDR3 has 16 amino acids. J gave up 4 bases and V 4 bases, and 8 bases lay outside the gene matches. The CDR3 loop reads CASSPRGQAFNEKLFF. CDR3 coding DNA: TGTGCCAGCAGCCCTCGGGGACAGGCGTTTAATGAAAAACTGTTTTTT.

This clonotype was counted between two and nine times. V is TRBV12-3 or TRBV12-4 and J is TRBJ1-2; D remains ambiguous. The CDR3 covers 13 residues. V was trimmed by 1 base and J by 10 bases, leaving 13 bases between them. In DNA form, the CDR3 reads TGTGCCAGCAGTTTAGGGCCTCTAGGGATCTACACCTTC. Translating it yields CASSLGPLGIYTF.

A few counts support this clonotype. The chain recombines TRBV7-8 with TRBJ2-7, with 7 bases that match TRBD2. The CDR3 length is 13 residues. The V gene's germline CDR1 is SGHVS and CDR2 FQNEAQ. V gave up 3 bases and J gave up 6 bases; unmatched junction bases: 5. This chain's CDR3 is CASSFSQRGEQYF. The CDR3 bases are TGTGCCAGCAGCTTTTCACAGCGGGGCGAGCAGTACTTC.

This clonotype was counted only a few times. J is TRBJ2-5 and V is TRBV4-2; possibly TRBD2 for D (6 bases). This CDR3 has 16 amino acids. From germline, CDR1 is LGHNA and CDR2 YNFKEQ. Trimming took 5 bases from V and 1 from J, leaving 17 bases between them. The chain's CDR3 is CASSKGLGRTQETQYF. DNA for the CDR3: TGTGCCAGCAGCAAAGGACTCGGGAGAACCCAAGAGACCCAGTACTTC.

This clonotype was found many times. V gene TRBV6-5 combines with J gene TRBJ2-2; D could derive from TRBD1 or TRBD2 (5 bases each). Trimming took off 2 bases at V and 1 base at J, with 11 bases between the two ends. From germline, CDR1 is MNHEY and CDR2 SVGAGI. The CDR3 loop spans 16 amino acids. The chain's CDR3 is CASSYTGRLNTGELFF. The CDR3 nucleotides are TGTGCCAGCAGTTACACGGGACGGCTGAACACCGGGGAGCTGTTTTTT.

The CDR3 bases are TGTGCCACCAGCAGGGACAGCCTTAGGGGCTACACCTTC. This encodes CATSRDSLRGYTF. V gene TRBV24-1 combines with J gene TRBJ1-2, with 7 bases lining up with TRBD1. The junction had 9 bases not matched to a gene; V was cut back by 7 bases and J by 8 bases. The germline V gene has CDR1 KGHDR and CDR2 SFDVKD. The CDR3 runs 13 residues.

The chain uses TRBV5-1 and TRBJ1-2; 8 bases match TRBD1. The germline V gene encodes CDR1 SGHRS and CDR2 YFSETQ. With V trimmed by 4 bases and J by 5 bases, 10 bases remained unmatched. CDR3 size: 15 residues. CDR3 in amino acids: CASSLSPDRGYGYTF. CDR3 DNA: TGCGCCAGCAGCCTCAGCCCCGACAGGGGATATGGCTACACCTTC.

This clonotype was counted between two and nine times. CDR3 DNA: TGTGCCAGCAGCACCGACAGGGGATGGGCTGAAGCTTTCTTT. Amino acid sequence: CASSTDRGWAEAFF. This chain uses TRBV7-8 with TRBJ1-1; 8 bases are a match to TRBD1. The CDR3 spans 14 residues. With V trimmed by 5 bases and J by 6 bases, 8 bases remained unmatched. Germline assignment: CDR1 SGHVS and CDR2 FQNEAQ. Drawing the rest from reference TRBV7-8 and TRBJ1-1, the complete variable domain is GAGVSQSPRYKVAKRGQDVALRCDPISGHVSLFWYQQALGQGPEFLTYFQNEAQLDKSGLPSDRFFAERPEGSVSTLKIQRTQQEDSAVYLCASSTDRGWAEAFFGQGTRLTVV.

The chain carries TRBV20-1 and TRBJ2-1; TRBD2 matches 10 bases. The CDR3 has 14 amino acids. The germline gives CDR1 DFQATT, CDR2 SNEGSKA (reference sequence). V lost 6 bases and J lost 8; bases outside the gene matches: 10. CDR3 bases: TGCAGTGCACCTACTAGCGGGATTTCTCATGAGCAGTTCTTC. Translated: CSAPTSGISHEQFF.

V is TRBV12-3 or TRBV12-4 and J is TRBJ2-7; 10 nucleotides align to TRBD2. The CDR3 spans 14 residues. After removal of 3 bases from V and 8 bases from J, the junction contained 7 bases not matched to a gene. In DNA, the CDR3 is TGTGCCAGCAGTTTCCTAGCGGGGGCTATACAGCAGTACTTC. Protein product: CASSFLAGAIQQYF.